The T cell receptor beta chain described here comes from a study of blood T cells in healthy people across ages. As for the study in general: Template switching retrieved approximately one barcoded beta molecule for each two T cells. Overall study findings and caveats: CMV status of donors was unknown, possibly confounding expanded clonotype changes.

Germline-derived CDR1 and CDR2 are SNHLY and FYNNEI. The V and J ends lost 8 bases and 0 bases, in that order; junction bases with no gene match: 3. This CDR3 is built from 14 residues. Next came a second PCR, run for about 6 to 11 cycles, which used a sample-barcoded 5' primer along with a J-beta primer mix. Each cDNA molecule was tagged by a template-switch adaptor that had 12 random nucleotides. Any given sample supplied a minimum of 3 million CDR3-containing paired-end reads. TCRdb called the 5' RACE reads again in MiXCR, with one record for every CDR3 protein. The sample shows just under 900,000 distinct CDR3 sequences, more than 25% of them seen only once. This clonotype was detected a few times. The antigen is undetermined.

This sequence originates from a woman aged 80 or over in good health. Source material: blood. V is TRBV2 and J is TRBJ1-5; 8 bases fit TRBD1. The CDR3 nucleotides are TGTGCCAGCGGACAGGGTTATAGCAATCAGCCCCAGCATTTT. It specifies CASGQGYSNQPQHF.